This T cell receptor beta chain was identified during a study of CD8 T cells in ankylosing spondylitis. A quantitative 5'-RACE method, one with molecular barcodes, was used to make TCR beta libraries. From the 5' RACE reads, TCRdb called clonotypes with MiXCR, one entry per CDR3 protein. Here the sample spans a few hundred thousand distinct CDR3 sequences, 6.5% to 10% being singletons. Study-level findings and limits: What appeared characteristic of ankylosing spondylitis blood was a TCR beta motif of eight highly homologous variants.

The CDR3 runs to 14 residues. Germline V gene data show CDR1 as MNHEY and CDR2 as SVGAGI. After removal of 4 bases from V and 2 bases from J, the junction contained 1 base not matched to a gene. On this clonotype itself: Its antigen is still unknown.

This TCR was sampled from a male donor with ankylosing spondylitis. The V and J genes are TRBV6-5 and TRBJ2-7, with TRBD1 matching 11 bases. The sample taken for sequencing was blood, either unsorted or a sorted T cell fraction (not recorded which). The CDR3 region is CASSWTGGAYEQYF. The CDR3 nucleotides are TGTGCCAGCAGTTGGACAGGGGGCGCCTACGAGCAGTACTTC.